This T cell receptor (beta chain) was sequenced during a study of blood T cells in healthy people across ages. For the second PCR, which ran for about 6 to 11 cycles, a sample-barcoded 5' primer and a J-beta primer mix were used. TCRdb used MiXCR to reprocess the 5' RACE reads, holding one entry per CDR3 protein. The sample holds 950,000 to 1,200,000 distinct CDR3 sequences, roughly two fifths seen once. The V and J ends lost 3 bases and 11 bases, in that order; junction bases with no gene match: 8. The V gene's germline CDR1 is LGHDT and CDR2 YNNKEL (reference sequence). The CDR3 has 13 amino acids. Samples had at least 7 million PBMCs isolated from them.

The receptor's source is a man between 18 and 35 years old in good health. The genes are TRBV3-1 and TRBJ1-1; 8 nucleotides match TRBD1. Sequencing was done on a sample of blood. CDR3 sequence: CASSQNPQGAAFF. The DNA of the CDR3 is TGTGCCAGCAGCCAGAACCCGCAGGGGGCGGCTTTCTTT.